In this sample, the clone carrying this T cell receptor (beta chain) turned up once. CD8 cells regarded as naive lacked CD45RO, were positively chosen for CCR7, and omitted terminally differentiated effector memory CD45RA+ cells. The sample originates from a study of shared clonotypes between healthy human individuals. Repertoires were generated with immunoSEQ multiplex PCR, while TCRdb's copy carries only in-frame clones and drops some. The top ten clones hold about 1.8% of a sample with around 2,000,000 clones, about 92% of them seen once. The CDR3 contains 16 residues. Trimming took off 2 bases at V and 3 bases at J, with 16 bases between the two ends. CDR1 and CDR2 (germline): SNHLY, FYNNEI.

The clonotype originates from a man aged 18 to 30 in good health. Some clones in this sample may be carry-over from other donors' samples. The J gene is TRBJ1-1, the V gene TRBV2; D may be TRBD1 (6 bases). The sequenced sample was naive CD8+ T cells from PBMCs. This CDR3 is CASSERGRRWDTEAFF. CDR3 DNA sequence: TGTGCCAGCAGTGAAAGGGGGAGGAGGTGGGACACTGAAGCTTTCTTT.